This is a list of T cell receptor beta chains from one sample in a study of glioma-infiltrating T cells after dendritic cell vaccination. The table came from immunoSEQ multiplex PCR; TCRdb's copy has only in-frame clones and leaves some out. Among 20,000 or so clones listed, under 90% were seen once. Material: blood, obtained after dendritic cell vaccination. These receptors all stem from a human donor with glioblastoma. CDR3s include the opening cysteine and the closing phenylalanine or tryptophan. The D gene is left open where the match is weak. A clone size is listed for some rows: how often the clone was seen (once, few, many), or a class if it is expanded.

TRBV19	TRBJ1-2	.	15	.	TGTGCCAGTAGTATCTACCTAGGCCCCAACTATGGCTACACCTTC	CASSIYLGPNYGYTF
TRBV7-2	TRBJ2-7	.	15	.	TGTGCCAGCAGCTTATACCCAGGGGCACGGTACGAGCAGTACTTC	CASSLYPGARYEQYF
TRBV5-1	TRBJ1-4	TRBD1	16	.	TGCGCCAGCAGCTTGGAACTGACAGGGACTAATGAAAAACTGTTTTTT	CASSLELTGTNEKLFF
TRBV12-5	TRBJ2-2	.	15	.	TGTGCTAGTGGTTTGGAACTTTCGAACACCGGGGAGCTGTTTTTT	CASGLELSNTGELFF
TRBV11-2	TRBJ2-3	TRBD2	16	.	TGTGCCAGCAGCTTAGTTAGCGGGGGCCTCACAGATACGCAGTATTTT	CASSLVSGGLTDTQYF
TRBV5-1	TRBJ2-3	TRBD1	15	.	TGCGCCAGCAGCTTGGATGGGACAGGGTCGGGTACGCAGTATTTT	CASSLDGTGSGTQYF
TRBV5-1	TRBJ2-3	TRBD1	16	.	TGCGCCAGCAGCTTGGCCTTGGACAGGGGGGCAGATACGCAGTATTTT	CASSLALDRGADTQYF
TRBV7-2	TRBJ2-2	.	14	.	TGTGCCAGCAGCCCCTTCATGAGCTCCGGGGAGCTGTTTTTT	CASSPFMSSGELFF
TRBV5-1	TRBJ1-1	TRBD1	14	.	TGCGCCAGCAGCTTGTACAGGGGCGGAACTGAAGCTTTCTTT	CASSLYRGGTEAFF
TRBV5-4	TRBJ2-5	TRBD2	16	.	TGTGCCAGCGGCCGGGTAGCGGGGGGGCTCGTGGAGACCCAGTACTTC	CASGRVAGGLVETQYF
TRBV14	TRBJ1-6	TRBD1	16	.	TGTGCCAGCAGCCGGGACAGGACTGATTTTAATTCACCCCTCCACTTT	CASSRDRTDFNSPLHF
TRBV5-1	TRBJ1-3	TRBD1	14	.	TGCGCCAGCAGCGAGACAGGGTCCGGAAACACCATATATTTT	CASSETGSGNTIYF
TRBV19	TRBJ1-6	TRBD1	13	.	TGTGCCAGCTCCGGGACAGGCGTAATACCCCTCCACTTT	CASSGTGVIPLHF
TRBV5-4	TRBJ2-2	.	15	few	TGTGCCAGCAGCTTGGGACAGGTCAGCACCGGGGAGCTGTTTTTT	CASSLGQVSTGELFF
TRBV10-2	TRBJ2-1	TRBD1	15	.	TGCGCCAGCAGTAAACCGGGACAGGGGATCAATGAGCAGTTCTTC	CASSKPGQGINEQFF
TRBV2	TRBJ2-3	.	14	.	TGTGCCAGCACCGAGAGTCACCGCACAGATACGCAGTATTTT	CASTESHRTDTQYF
TRBV19	TRBJ2-1	.	12	.	TGTGCCAGTAGACTTGGTTCGGATGAGCAGTTCTTC	CASRLGSDEQFF
TRBV5-4	TRBJ2-7	.	16	.	TGTGCCAGCAGACCGAGCCGGGATTCGAGCTCCTACGAGCAGTACTTC	CASRPSRDSSSYEQYF
TRBV5-1	TRBJ2-3	.	15	.	TGCGCCAGCAGCTTGGCCTCCAGACCGGGAGATACGCAGTATTTT	CASSLASRPGDTQYF
TRBV7-9	TRBJ1-1	TRBD1	14	.	TGTGCCAGCAGCCCCAGGACAGGGCGGGCTGAAGCTTTCTTT	CASSPRTGRAEAFF
TRBV30	TRBJ2-3	.	15	once	TGTGCCTGGAGGCGCCCTAGCGCCGGCACAGATACGCAGTATTTT	CAWRRPSAGTDTQYF
TRBV30	TRBJ2-3	TRBD1	14	.	TGTGCCTTCACCCGACAGGGGGCGACAGATACGCAGTATTTT	CAFTRQGATDTQYF
TRBV5-1	TRBJ1-1	.	14	.	TGCGCCAGCAAGTCCGGGACACAGAACACTGAAGCTTTCTTT	CASKSGTQNTEAFF
TRBV7-2	TRBJ1-6	.	12	.	TGTGCCAGCAGCTTGGCAAATTCACCCCTCCACTTT	CASSLANSPLHF
TRBV19	TRBJ2-3	TRBD1	17	.	TGTGCCAGTAGTCTGGGAGGGACAGGGGGACTCACAGATACGCAGTATTTT	CASSLGGTGGLTDTQYF
TRBV15	TRBJ2-7	.	17	.	TGTGCCACCAGCAGATCTCGGGGAGGAGAACTCCCCGGGGAGCAGTACTTC	CATSRSRGGELPGEQYF
TRBV5-1	TRBJ2-2	.	14	.	TGCGCCAGCAGCTATGGACAGTACACCGGGGAGCTGTTTTTT	CASSYGQYTGELFF
TRBV30	TRBJ2-5	.	13	.	TGTGCCTGGAGTGGTATTAGCCTGGAGACCCAGTACTTC	CAWSGISLETQYF
TRBV5-1	TRBJ1-6	.	14	.	TGCGCCAGCAAGCAGGGGCCACCGAATTCACCCCTCCACTTT	CASKQGPPNSPLHF
TRBV30	TRBJ1-5	.	15	.	TGTGCCTGGAGTGTACAGGGCGTGGTCGATCAGCCCCAGCATTTT	CAWSVQGVVDQPQHF
TRBV4-1	TRBJ2-2	TRBD2	16	.	TGCGCCAGCAGCCACCCTCTAGCGGGCGGGTCCGGGGAGCTGTTTTTT	CASSHPLAGGSGELFF
TRBV27	TRBJ1-5	.	15	few	TGTGCCAGCAGTTTAGAGGGAGGGGGATATCGGCCCCAGCATTTT	CASSLEGGGYRPQHF
TRBV19	TRBJ2-2	TRBD1	13	.	TGTGCCAGTACCTTCGACAGGGCAGGGGAGCTGTTTTTT	CASTFDRAGELFF
TRBV7-9	TRBJ2-3	.	16	.	TGTGCCAGCAGCTCATTCACCTGGGGCAGCACAGATACGCAGTATTTT	CASSSFTWGSTDTQYF
TRBV7-2	TRBJ2-7	.	12	.	TGTGCCAGCCGCCCAGGGTCCTACGAGCAGTACTTC	CASRPGSYEQYF
TRBV4-2	TRBJ1-1	.	14	.	TGTGCCAGCAGCCAAGTGTTATTATCGACTGAAGCTTTCTTT	CASSQVLLSTEAFF
TRBV18	TRBJ2-5	TRBD1	14	.	TGTGCCAGCTCACCACAGACAGGGCGAGAGACCCAGTACTTC	CASSPQTGRETQYF
TRBV9	TRBJ2-1	TRBD2	17	.	TGTGCCAGCAGCGTAGCCCCCTTCGGGGGGGGGTACAATGAGCAGTTCTTC	CASSVAPFGGGYNEQFF
TRBV27	TRBJ2-1	.	15	.	TGTGCCAGCAGTTTAAGTCTAGGCACCTCGAATGAGCAGTTCTTC	CASSLSLGTSNEQFF
TRBV5-1	TRBJ2-5	TRBD1	14	few	TGTGCCAGCACCCTGGGACAGACGCCCAAGACCCAGTACTTC	CASTLGQTPKTQYF
TRBV7-8	TRBJ2-1	.	15	.	TGTGCCAGCAGCCTTGGACCAGGAGGTATAAATGAGCAGTTCTTC	CASSLGPGGINEQFF
TRBV2	TRBJ2-3	.	13	once	TGTGCCAGCAGTCTCGGACAGCTCGATACGCAGTATTTT	CASSLGQLDTQYF
TRBV10-1	TRBJ1-1	.	12	.	TGCGCCAGCAGTGGAGATGACACTGAAGCTTTCTTT	CASSGDDTEAFF
TRBV2	TRBJ1-3	.	14	once	TGTGCCAGCAGTCCAGGAGGCTCTGGAAACACCATATATTTT	CASSPGGSGNTIYF
TRBV30	TRBJ1-5	.	14	.	TGTGCCTGGAGCGAGGGATCCGGGAATCAGCCCCAGCATTTT	CAWSEGSGNQPQHF
TRBV19	TRBJ1-5	TRBD1	15	.	TGTGCCAGTAGCAAAAGGGGGCAGAGCAATCAGCCCCAGCATTTT	CASSKRGQSNQPQHF
TRBV11-3	TRBJ2-1	TRBD2	15	.	TGTGCCAGCAGCTTAGGGCGGGAGACCTACAATGAGCAGTTCTTC	CASSLGRETYNEQFF
TRBV5-1	TRBJ1-2	TRBD1	14	few	TGCGCCAGCAGCCCAGACAGGGGGCACGGTGGCTACACCTTC	CASSPDRGHGGYTF
TRBV7-2	TRBJ2-7	TRBD1	16	.	TGTGCCAGCAGATCCCGAGGGGGGACAGGGGGCTACGAGCAGTACTTC	CASRSRGGTGGYEQYF
TRBV7-7	TRBJ1-5	.	13	.	TGTGCTAGCAGCTTAAGCCCCGATCAGCCCCAGCATTTT	CASSLSPDQPQHF
TRBV7-8	TRBJ2-3	.	14	.	TGTGCCAGCAGCTTGGCGGCTAGCACAGATACGCAGTATTTT	CASSLAASTDTQYF
TRBV5-1	TRBJ1-1	TRBD1	14	.	TGCGCCAGCAGCCCGGGACAGGGGGACACTGAAGCTTTCTTT	CASSPGQGDTEAFF
TRBV20-1	TRBJ1-1	.	11	.	TGCAGTGGGGCTCTAAACACTGAAGCTTTCTTT	CSGALNTEAFF
TRBV12-5	TRBJ2-3	TRBD1	13	.	TGTGCTAGTGGTTTGTGGACAGGAGATACGCAGTATTTT	CASGLWTGDTQYF
TRBV5-1	TRBJ2-5	TRBD1	15	.	TGCGCCAGCAGCCCACCTACAGGGGGAGGTGAGACCCAGTACTTC	CASSPPTGGGETQYF